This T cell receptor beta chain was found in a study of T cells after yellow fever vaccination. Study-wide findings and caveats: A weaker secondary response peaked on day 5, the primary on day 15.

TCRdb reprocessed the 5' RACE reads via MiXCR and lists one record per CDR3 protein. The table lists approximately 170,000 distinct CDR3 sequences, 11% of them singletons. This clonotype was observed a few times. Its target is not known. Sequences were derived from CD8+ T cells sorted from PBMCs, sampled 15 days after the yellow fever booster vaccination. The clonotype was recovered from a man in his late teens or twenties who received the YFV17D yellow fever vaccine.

The CDR3 nucleotides read TGTGCCAGCAGTCCCCAGACAGGGCCCCACAATGAGCAGTTCTTC. This sequence encodes CASSPQTGPHNEQFF. The gene calls are TRBV27 and TRBJ2-1; 7 bases align to TRBD1. Germline CDR1 and CDR2: MNHEY and SMNVEV (reference sequence). Unmatched junction bases numbered 9, after V lost 5 bases and J lost 5 bases. CDR3 length: 15 amino acids.